These 23 T cell receptor beta chains were all obtained from the same sample, sequenced in a study of tumor and adjacent non-tumor tissue in lung cancer. The library came from three nested PCR rounds adapted from ARM-PCR protocols. Using its own MiXCR run on the multiplex PCR reads, TCRdb lists one record per CDR3 protein. This sample has tens of thousands of distinct CDR3 sequences, with approximately 73% found just once. This sample's RNA came from whole unsorted tissue. Sequenced sample: lung tumor tissue. All receptors derive from a man in his sixties with non-small cell lung cancer.

Comments on this clonotype: A read error may be the cause here, since a much bigger clone is one base away. The chain uses TRBV29-1 and TRBJ1-1; D is possibly TRBD1 (5 bases). V dropped 4 bases and J dropped 7 bases, with 10 bases sitting between them. The CDR3 runs to 11 residues. The V gene's germline CDR1 is SQVTM and CDR2 ANQGSEA. The CDR3 is CSVVGGDEAFF. For the CDR3, the DNA is TGCAGCGTTGTGGGGGGGGATGAAGCTTTCTTT.

A note on this clonotype: In this CDR3 the conserved last residue, phenylalanine or tryptophan, is missing, so a read error is likely. This chain links TRBV20-1 with TRBJ1-2; 8 bases fit TRBD1. V lost 7 bases to trimming and J lost 4 bases; unmatched junction nucleotides: 8. Germline-derived CDR1 and CDR2 are DFQATT and SNEGSKA (reference sequence). This CDR3 is 13 amino acids long. The CDR3 spells CSVRQGALYGYTV. CDR3 nucleotide sequence: TGCAGTGTTCGTCAGGGGGCTCTCTATGGCTACACCGTC.

On this clonotype: The junction departs from the called germline gene at one end, perhaps through a read error. This chain connects TRBV6-6 to TRBJ2-2; 7 bases align to TRBD2. CDR1 MNHNY and CDR2 SVGAGI come from the germline V gene (reference sequence). This CDR3 spans 16 amino acids. CDR3 in amino acids: CASNMGLLTNTGELFF. In nucleotides, the CDR3 is TGTGCCAGCAACATGGGACTACTTACGAACACCGGGGAGTTGTTTTTT.

As regards this clonotype: At one end the junction does not follow the germline gene, possibly because of a read error. The chain joins TRBV20-1 to TRBJ1-5; D not resolved. Germline V CDR1 and CDR2: DFQATT, SNEGSKA (reference sequence). The CDR3 extends over 17 amino acids. This chain's CDR3 is CSARGRYWPAVNQPQHF. The CDR3, as DNA: TGCAGTGCTAGAGGACGGTATTGGCCAGCCGTTAATCAGCCCCAGCACTTT.

There are a few counts of this clonotype. Mismatch with germline at one junction end may stem from a read error. The V gene is TRBV5-5, the J gene TRBJ1-1, with a possible D match to TRBD1 (5 bases). The CDR3 is made up of 14 amino acids. CDR1 and CDR2 (germline): SGHKS, YYEKEE (reference sequence). CDR3 protein: CARSLVAGRNEAFF. Here the CDR3 DNA reads TGTGCCAGAAGCTTGGTAGCGGGGCGGAATGAAGCTTTCTTT. The full variable domain, completed using reference TRBV5-5 and TRBJ1-1, is DAGVTQSPTHLIKTRGQQVTLRCSPISGHKSVSWYQQVLGQGPQFIFQYYEKEERGRGNFPDRFSARQFPNYSSELNVNALLLGDSALYLCARSLVAGRNEAFFGQGTRLTVV.

This clonotype was recorded many times. V gene TRBV28 combines with J gene TRBJ1-2, with D possibly TRBD1 on 6 matching bases. This CDR3 spans 14 amino acids. Germline V CDR1 and CDR2: MDHEN, SYDVKM. V shed 6 bases and J shed 7 bases, with 18 bases lying between them. Here the CDR3 reads CASRPTGTPFGYTF. DNA of the CDR3: TGTGCCAGCAGACCGACCGGGACACCCTTTGGCTACACCTTC.

This chain joins TRBV20-1 and TRBJ1-4, with 7 bases aligning to TRBD1. Germline V lookup: CDR1 DFQATT, CDR2 SNEGSKA (reference sequence). The CDR3 runs to 17 residues. Trimming removed 5 bases from V and 4 bases from J; junction bases left unmatched: 16. CDR3 DNA sequence: TGCAGTGCTTCCTTCCCCTCAGGGGGGGGTGGTAATGAAAAACTGTTTTTT. It is translated as CSASFPSGGGGNEKLFF.

This clonotype was observed a handful of times. V gene TRBV30 combines with J gene TRBJ2-1, with D perhaps TRBD2 (6 bases). V was cut by 7 bases and J by 8 bases, with 21 bases left in between. Germline values: CDR1 GTSNPN, CDR2 SVGIG (reference sequence). The CDR3 length is 14 residues. In DNA, the CDR3 is TGTGCCTTGGGTCTTAGCGGAAGGGGAGATGAGCAGTTCTTC. Amino acids: CALGLSGRGDEQFF. Supplemented by reference TRBV30 and TRBJ2-1, the full variable domain reads SQTIHQWPATLVQPVGSPLSLECTVEGTSNPNLYWYRQAAGRGLQLLFYSVGIGQISSEVPQNLSASRPQDRQFILSSKKLLLSDSGFYLCALGLSGRGDEQFFGPGTRLTVL.

The chain employs TRBV2 and TRBJ2-2, with TRBD2 identical over 8 bases. V lost 7 bases and J lost 3; bases outside the gene matches: 7. In germline, CDR1 is SNHLY, CDR2 FYNNEI. The CDR3 is made up of 15 amino acids. The CDR3 loop reads CASIKGTSDTGELFF. DNA of the CDR3: TGTGCCAGCATTAAAGGGACTAGTGACACCGGGGAGCTGTTTTTT.

A note on this clonotype: Its ends do not fully match the called genes, so a read error is possible. This rearrangement joins TRBV20-1 to TRBJ2-7, with D possibly matching TRBD2 (5 bases). Germline V CDR1 and CDR2: DFQATT, SNEGSKA (reference sequence). The CDR3 sequence is 15 residues long. The CDR3: CSARSLIAPSYEEYF. The CDR3, as DNA: TGCAGTGCTAGGAGTCTCATAGCGCCTTCCTACGAGGAGTACTTC.

This chain connects TRBV5-1 to TRBJ2-3; no firm D call. V dropped 4 bases and J dropped 2 bases, with 17 bases sitting between them. In germline, CDR1 is SGHRS, CDR2 YFSETQ. This CDR3 spans 16 amino acids. The CDR3 reads CASSPYPFLDTDTQYF. For the CDR3, the DNA is TGCGCCAGCAGCCCCTATCCGTTCCTGGACACAGATACGCAGTATTTT.

By share, this clonotype ranks as medium-sized. The chain is built from TRBV12-3 or TRBV12-4 and TRBJ2-1; 16 nucleotides match TRBD2. The junction had 10 bases not matched to a gene; V was cut back by 6 bases and J by 8 bases. The length of the CDR3 is 17 residues. Here the CDR3 DNA reads TGTGCCAGCAGGTCAACCGGGACTAGCGGGAGGGCATATGAGCAGTTCTTC. This encodes CASRSTGTSGRAYEQFF.

Points on this clonotype: A junction boundary mismatches the germline segment, possibly from a read error. The CDR3 here is CSARTGGNSLLHF. Written as DNA, the CDR3 is TGCAGTGCCCGGACAGGTGGGAATTCACTCCTCCACTTT. The gene calls are TRBV20-1 and TRBJ1-6, with 7 positions matching TRBD1. The CDR3 runs to 13 residues. Germline V gene lookup returns CDR1 DFQATT and CDR2 SNEGSKA (reference sequence).

The genes are TRBV2 and TRBJ2-6; D is unclear. Germline CDR1 is SNHLY and CDR2 is FYNNEI. Between the trimmed V and J ends, which lost 10 bases and 5 bases, there was a span of 6 bases. The CDR3 runs 11 residues. The CDR3 DNA reads as TGTGCCAACTGTAGGGCCAACGTCCTGACTTTC. It encodes CANCRANVLTF.

Regarding this clonotype: Being one base from a much bigger clone, this may be a read error. This chain links TRBV28 with TRBJ2-5, with D perhaps matching TRBD1 (6 bases). This CDR3 spans 15 amino acids. Germline-derived CDR1 and CDR2 are MDHEN and SYDVKM. V was cut by 6 bases and J by 4 bases, with 18 bases left in between. Here the CDR3 DNA reads TGTGCCAGCAGGGTTCTGGTGACAGGAGGAGAGACCCAGTACTTC. Translating it yields CASRVLVTGGETQYF.

This clonotype came up once. V usage is TRBV5-4 and J usage is TRBJ2-3, with 8 nucleotides matching TRBD2. CDR1 and CDR2 from the germline V gene are SGHNT and YYREEE (reference sequence). This CDR3 is built from 16 residues. V shed 6 bases and J 7 bases; nucleotides not matched to a gene: 16. CDR3 DNA sequence: TGTGCCAGCAACCCTATAGAGCGGGAGCCGGGATATACGCAGTATTTT. Protein: CASNPIEREPGYTQYF. Combining the CDR3 with reference TRBV5-4 and TRBJ2-3 gives the whole variable domain ETGVTQSPTHLIKTRGQQVTLRCSSQSGHNTVSWYQQALGQGPQFIFQYYREEENGRGNFPPRFSGLQFPNYSSELNVNALELDDSALYLCASNPIEREPGYTQYFGPGTRLTVL.

Notes on this clonotype: Sequence at one end of the junction differs from germline and may be a read error. The chain has TRBV6-1 and TRBJ2-1; either TRBD1 or TRBD2 may fit D (6 bases each). Germline V gene data show CDR1 as MNHNS and CDR2 as SASEGT. This CDR3 has 14 amino acids. CDR3 in DNA: TGTGCCAGCAGCCGGATTGGCGGGGACATTGAGCACTTCTTC. It specifies CASSRIGGDIEHFF.

Points on this clonotype: One end of the junction fails to match germline, which may point to a read error. The chain recombines TRBV28 with TRBJ2-4; 8 bases line up with TRBD1. Germline V gene sequence: CDR1 MDHEN, CDR2 SYDVKM. This CDR3 comprises 13 residues. The CDR3 region is CVSSKYRGFDWYF. The CDR3 nucleotides read TGTGTCAGCAGTAAATACAGGGGGTTCGATTGGTACTTC.

As concerns this clonotype: A read error may account for a junction end that differs from germline. The chain recombines TRBV12-5 with TRBJ2-7, with D maybe TRBD2 (5 bases). This CDR3 comprises 15 residues. CDR1 is LGHNT and CDR2 is FRNRAP in the germline V gene. The CDR3 here is CASRIRTGCSYEQHF. CDR3 nucleotides: TGTGCTAGTAGAATTAGGACGGGATGCAGCTACGAGCAGCACTTC.

A note on this clonotype: Sequence at one end of the junction differs from germline and may be a read error. This chain uses TRBV7-9 with TRBJ2-3; 7 bases align to TRBD1. The germline V gene has CDR1 SEHNR and CDR2 FQNEAQ (reference sequence). The CDR3 contains 14 residues. The CDR3 bases are TGTGCCAGCAGCTTAGGGCTGGGGACAGATACACAGTATTTT. Encoded protein: CASSLGLGTDTQYF. Filled out from reference TRBV7-9 and TRBJ2-3, the complete variable domain reads DTGVSQNPRHKITKRGQNVTFRCDPISEHNRLYWYRQTLGQGPEFLTYFQNEAQLEKSRLLSDRFSAERPKGSFSTLEIQRTEQGDSAMYLCASSLGLGTDTQYFGPGTRLTVL.

V and J are TRBV6-5 and TRBJ1-1; TRBD1 is a possible D gene (5 bases). From germline, CDR1 is MNHEY and CDR2 SVGAGI. The CDR3 consists of 15 residues. Trimming removed 9 bases from V and 5 bases from J, with 22 bases in between. The CDR3 sequence: CASSNPRRGGTEAFF. In DNA, the CDR3 is TGTGCCAGTAGTAACCCGAGAAGGGGAGGAACTGAAGCTTTCTTT.

This rearrangement joins TRBV28 to TRBJ2-4; D could derive from TRBD1 or TRBD2 (6 bases each). Germline V gives CDR1 MDHEN, CDR2 SYDVKM. There are 14 residues in the CDR3. V was trimmed by 5 bases and J by 11 bases, leaving 19 bases between them. The CDR3 spells CASSPIRGLDFQYF. The CDR3 bases are TGTGCCAGCAGTCCAATCCGGGGGCTTGACTTTCAGTACTTC.

This clonotype appeared a single time. The chain recombines TRBV6-5 with TRBJ2-1; a weak D match, TRBD2 (5 bases). The CDR3 runs to 15 residues. Germline V CDR1 and CDR2: MNHEY, SVGAGI. The V and J ends lost 2 bases and 5 bases respectively, with 13 bases between them. The CDR3 spells CASSYGSEGDNEQFF. The CDR3 DNA sequence: TGTGCCAGCAGTTACGGTAGCGAAGGAGACAATGAGCAGTTCTTC.